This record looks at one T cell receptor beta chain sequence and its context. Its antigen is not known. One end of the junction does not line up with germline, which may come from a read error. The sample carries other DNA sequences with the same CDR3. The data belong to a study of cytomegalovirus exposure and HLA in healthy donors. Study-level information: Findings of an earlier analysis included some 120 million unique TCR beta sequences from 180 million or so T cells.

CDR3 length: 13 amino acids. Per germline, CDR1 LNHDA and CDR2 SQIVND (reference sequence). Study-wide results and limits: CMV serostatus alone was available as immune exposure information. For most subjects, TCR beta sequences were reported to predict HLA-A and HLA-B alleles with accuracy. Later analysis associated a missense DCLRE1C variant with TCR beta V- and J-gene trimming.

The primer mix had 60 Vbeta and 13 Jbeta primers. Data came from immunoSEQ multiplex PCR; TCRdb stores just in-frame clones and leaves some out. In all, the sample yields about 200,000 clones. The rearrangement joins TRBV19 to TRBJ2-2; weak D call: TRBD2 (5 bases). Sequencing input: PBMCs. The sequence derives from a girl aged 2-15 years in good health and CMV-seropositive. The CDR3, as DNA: TGTGCCAGTAGTATAGACCGTACCGGGGAGTTGTTTTTT. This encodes CASSIDRTGELFF.